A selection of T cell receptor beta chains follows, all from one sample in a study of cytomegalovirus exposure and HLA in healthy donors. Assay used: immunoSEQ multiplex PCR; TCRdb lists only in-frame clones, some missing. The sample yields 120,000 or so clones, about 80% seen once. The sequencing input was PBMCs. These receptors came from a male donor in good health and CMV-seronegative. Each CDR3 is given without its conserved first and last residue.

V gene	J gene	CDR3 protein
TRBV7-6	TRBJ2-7	ASSLAGTGEYEQY
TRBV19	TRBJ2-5	ASSAYLAGGGTQY
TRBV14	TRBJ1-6	ASSQDRAQGGSPLH
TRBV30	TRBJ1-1	AWSVGGSTEAF
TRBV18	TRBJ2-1	ASSPPLSGGLYNEQF
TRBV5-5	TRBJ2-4	ASSLAFGQGKNSQY
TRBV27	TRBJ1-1	AGGLDRGGGTEAF
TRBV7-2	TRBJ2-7	ASSRTSGDSYEQY
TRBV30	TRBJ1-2	AWSVLSGNGYT
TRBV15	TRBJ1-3	ATSREYRQTSSGNTIY
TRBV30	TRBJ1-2	AWSLAPGYT
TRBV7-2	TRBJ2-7	ASSLGRGAPREQY
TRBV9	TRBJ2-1	ASSVSAGVTYNEQF
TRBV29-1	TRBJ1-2	SVESQAGYT
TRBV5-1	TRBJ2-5	ASTKVGGLAHGETQY
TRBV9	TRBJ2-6	ASSVDRDSGANVLT
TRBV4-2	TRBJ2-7	ASSQDLAEPYEQY
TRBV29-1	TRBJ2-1	SARGLGYNEQF
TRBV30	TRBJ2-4	AWSVGKNIQY
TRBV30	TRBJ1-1	AWSLPGMNTEAF
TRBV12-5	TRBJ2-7	ASGPGELGDYEQY
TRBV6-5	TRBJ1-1	ASSPSTGQGTEAF
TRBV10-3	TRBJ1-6	AISGRGTYNSPLH
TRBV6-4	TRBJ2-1	ASSGLAGQNNEQF
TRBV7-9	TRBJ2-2	SSSLARQFANTGELF
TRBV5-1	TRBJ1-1	ASSFQGRAEAF
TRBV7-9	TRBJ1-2	SSSRPGQGWAGYT
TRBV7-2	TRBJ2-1	ASSLGQGSSEQF
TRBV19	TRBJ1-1	ASSIGEGTNTEAF
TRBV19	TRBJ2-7	ASRTTGSYEQY
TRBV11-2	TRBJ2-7	ASSASTGISYEQY
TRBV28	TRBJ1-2	ASSLEYGYT
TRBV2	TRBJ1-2	ASSAVNYGYT
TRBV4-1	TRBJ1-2	ASSQDQGARNGYT
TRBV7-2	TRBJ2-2	ASSPIAGFAAARELF
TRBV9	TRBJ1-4	ASATAATNEKLF
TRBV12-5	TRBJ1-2	ASGFIFGGYNYGYT
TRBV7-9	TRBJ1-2	ASSHTSGYGYT
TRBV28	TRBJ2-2	ASTVGGGNGVGELF
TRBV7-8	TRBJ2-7	ASSQLLWAAGTNEQY
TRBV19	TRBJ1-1	ASSSLRGSNTEAF
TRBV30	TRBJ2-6	AWSGVSLTGANGLT
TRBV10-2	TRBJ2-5	ASSESKLAGTLGETQY